The 23 T cell receptor beta chains listed next were all sequenced from one sample in a study of CD8 T cells in Susac syndrome. Random hexamers served to reverse transcribe about 0.45 to 1 ug RNA. MiXCR, applied by TCRdb to the immunoSEQ multiplex PCR reads, yields one record per CDR3 protein. The table shows under 150,000 distinct CDR3 sequences, with 95% occurring only once. The sample comprised CD4+ T cells from PBMCs. These TCRs come from a human donor with Susac syndrome.

The CDR3 sequence is CASSLVGLAGGEQFF. Here the CDR3 DNA reads TGTGCCAGCAGCTTAGTTGGCCTAGCGGGAGGTGAGCAGTTCTTC. The chain carries TRBV7-9 and TRBJ2-1, with 11 nucleotides matching TRBD2. Looked up from germline, CDR1 is SEHNR and CDR2 is FQNEAQ (reference sequence). This CDR3 contains 15 residues. After removal of 1 base from V and 9 bases from J, the junction contained 5 bases not matched to a gene.

The gene calls are TRBV4-1 and TRBJ1-6; TRBD1 aligns across 9 bases. The germline V gene encodes CDR1 MGHRA and CDR2 YSYEKL. The CDR3 is 16 residues long. With 3 bases clipped from V and 5 bases from J, the junction kept 5 bases outside the gene matches. CDR3 region: CASSHAGTGNNSPLHF. The DNA for the CDR3 is TGCGCCAGCAGCCACGCTGGGACAGGGAATAATTCACCCCTCCACTTT.

The V call is TRBV29-1, the J call TRBJ1-2, with a tentative D call TRBD1 (5 bases). The CDR3 is 12 amino acids. The germline V gene has CDR1 SQVTM and CDR2 ANQGSEA. The V end was cut by 3 bases, the J end by 6 bases, with 11 bases between. CDR3 amino acids: CSVDPGIHGYTF. The CDR3 DNA follows: TGCAGCGTTGACCCAGGGATCCATGGCTACACCTTC.

This clonotype was found once. The V call is TRBV4-1, the J call TRBJ2-7; D is unclear. The CDR3 sequence is 15 residues long. Germline V CDR1 and CDR2: MGHRA, YSYEKL. V was clipped by 3 bases and J by 5 bases, with 17 bases between them. CDR3 DNA sequence: TGCGCCAGCAGCCACCCCCATTCCGGGTCCCACGAGCAGTACTTC. This sequence encodes CASSHPHSGSHEQYF.

This chain joins TRBV20-1 and TRBJ1-1; D gene ambiguous. The CDR3 extends over 14 amino acids. The germline V gene has CDR1 DFQATT and CDR2 SNEGSKA (reference sequence). V gave up 0 bases and J gave up 0 bases, with 8 bases separating them. CDR3 region: CSARDRTVNTEAFF. CDR3 DNA: TGCAGTGCTAGAGATCGCACGGTGAACACTGAAGCTTTCTTT.

The CDR3 nucleotides read TGCGCCAGCAGTAGGTCAGGGATGAATCAGCCCCAGCATTTT. Translation gives CASSRSGMNQPQHF. The chain uses TRBV5-1 and TRBJ1-5; TRBD1 might be the D (5 bases). Germline lookup yields CDR1 SGHRS and CDR2 YFSETQ. The CDR3 sequence is 14 residues long. V dropped 5 bases and J dropped 4 bases, with 13 bases sitting between them.

The CDR3 is CASSVQGAMVNQPQHF. The CDR3 DNA reads TGTGCCAGCAGTGTACAGGGGGCTATGGTAAATCAGCCCCAGCATTTT. This sequence joins TRBV2 and TRBJ1-5, with TRBD1 identical over 9 bases. Germline V gene lookup returns CDR1 SNHLY and CDR2 FYNNEI. Trimming cost V 4 bases and J 4 bases; bases outside gene matches: 8. The CDR3 totals 16 residues. Full variable domain (outside the CDR3, taken from reference TRBV2 and TRBJ1-5): EPEVTQTPSHQVTQMGQEVILRCVPISNHLYFYWYRQILGQKVEFLVSFYNNEISEKSEIFDDQFSVERPDGSNFTLKIRSTKLEDSAMYFCASSVQGAMVNQPQHFGDGTRLSIL.

The gene calls are TRBV28 and TRBJ2-1, with TRBD2 matching over 9 bases. Unmatched junction bases numbered 9, after V lost 7 bases and J lost 5 bases. The V gene's germline CDR1 is MDHEN and CDR2 SYDVKM. This CDR3 comprises 15 residues. The chain's CDR3 is CASIQPSGTHNEQFF. As DNA, the CDR3 is TGTGCCAGCATCCAACCTAGCGGGACCCACAATGAGCAGTTCTTC.

The chain carries TRBV12-3 or TRBV12-4 and TRBJ1-2; 8 nucleotides agree with TRBD1. V dropped 6 bases and J dropped 5; count of bases not matched to a gene: 11. This CDR3 is 15 amino acids long. The CDR3 DNA follows: TGTGCCAGCAGGGCAGGGGGCTCCGTAAGTTATGGCTACACCTTC. Its translation is CASRAGGSVSYGYTF.

The rearrangement links TRBV5-1 to TRBJ2-7, with no clear D. CDR3 size: 11 residues. V lost 0 bases and J lost 6, with 4 bases in between. The V gene's germline CDR1 is SGHRS and CDR2 YFSETQ. CDR3: CASSLDGEQYF. In nucleotides, the CDR3 is TGCGCCAGCAGCTTGGACGGCGAGCAGTACTTC.

The chain carries TRBV6-2 or TRBV6-3 and TRBJ2-7, with 12 bases matching TRBD2. Per the germline V gene, CDR1 is MNHEY and CDR2 is SVGEGT. Germline trimming cut 7 bases from V and 2 bases from J; bases unmatched to any gene: 3. This CDR3 has 14 residues. For the CDR3, the DNA is TGTGCCAGCAACGGACTAGCGGGAACCTACGAGCAGTACTTC. It codes for CASNGLAGTYEQYF.

The chain joins TRBV6-5 to TRBJ2-7; D ambiguous. This CDR3 region has 11 residues. The germline V gene has CDR1 MNHEY and CDR2 SVGAGI. The germline V and J ends were trimmed by 2 bases and 6 bases, with 5 bases remaining between them. The CDR3 DNA reads as TGTGCCAGCAGTTACGGAAGCGAGCAGTACTTC. Translated: CASSYGSEQYF.

The chain is built from TRBV4-1 and TRBJ2-5; possible D gene TRBD2, 6 bases. The germline V gene encodes CDR1 MGHRA and CDR2 YSYEKL. The CDR3 runs 17 residues. V gave up 1 base and J gave up 1 base, with 16 bases separating them. The DNA of the CDR3 is TGCGCCAGCAGCCAAGTTCCTAAGACTAGGCTCCAAGAGACCCAGTACTTC. Translated: CASSQVPKTRLQETQYF.

The CDR3 sequence is CATRDRGDEQFF. CDR3 in DNA: TGTGCCACCCGGGACAGGGGTGATGAGCAGTTCTTC. The V gene is TRBV25-1, the J gene TRBJ2-1; 10 nucleotides match TRBD1. The germline gives CDR1 MGHDK, CDR2 SYGVNS. The CDR3 length is 12 residues. The V segment lost 10 bases and the J segment 8 bases; nucleotides outside the gene matches: 5.

V and J are TRBV6-2 or TRBV6-3 and TRBJ2-2; D is unresolved. Germline V gene lookup returns CDR1 MNHEY and CDR2 SVGEGT. This CDR3 has 16 residues. The V and J ends lost 7 bases and 1 base respectively, with 16 bases between them. In nucleotides, the CDR3 is TGTGCCAGCACCCTTGGTTGGGCGGTGAACACCGGGGAGCTGTTTTTT. This encodes CASTLGWAVNTGELFF.

This clonotype was seen once. The chain couples TRBV12-3 or TRBV12-4 to TRBJ2-5; TRBD2 might be the D (6 bases). Trimming cost V 3 bases and J 7 bases, with 12 bases left between them. This CDR3 has 13 amino acids. CDR3 loop: CASSLEGQRTQYF. The CDR3 DNA is TGTGCCAGCAGTTTGGAGGGGCAAAGGACCCAGTACTTC.

J is TRBJ2-3 and V is TRBV2; 13 nucleotides match TRBD2. This CDR3 is 15 amino acids long. After removal of 6 bases from V and 6 bases from J, the junction contained 6 bases not matched to a gene. Germline V gene sequence: CDR1 SNHLY, CDR2 FYNNEI. The CDR3 nucleotides read TGTGCCAGCAGACTCGGGGGACTAGCGGGGGATACGCAGTATTTT. Translating gives CASRLGGLAGDTQYF. The whole variable domain, filled in from reference TRBV2 and TRBJ2-3, reads EPEVTQTPSHQVTQMGQEVILRCVPISNHLYFYWYRQILGQKVEFLVSFYNNEISEKSEIFDDQFSVERPDGSNFTLKIRSTKLEDSAMYFCASRLGGLAGDTQYFGPGTRLTVL.

The chain employs TRBV20-1 and TRBJ2-5; D not resolved. The CDR3 is 14 amino acids. CDR1 DFQATT and CDR2 SNEGSKA come from the germline V gene (reference sequence). V shed 6 bases and J shed 5 bases, with 19 bases lying between them. Here the CDR3 reads CSAPSSGIMETQYF. The CDR3 region has the DNA TGCAGTGCACCCTCCTCCGGCATTATGGAGACCCAGTACTTC.

The V gene is TRBV7-8, the J gene TRBJ1-2, with 9 bases aligning to TRBD1. The CDR3 runs 14 residues. CDR1 and CDR2 from the germline V gene are SGHVS and FQNEAQ. V lost 2 bases to trimming and J lost 7 bases; unmatched junction nucleotides: 5. The CDR3 region has the DNA TGTGCCAGCAGCTTACCGGGACAGGGAGCTGGCTACACCTTC. This sequence encodes CASSLPGQGAGYTF.

The chain carries TRBV28 and TRBJ1-2; D call uncertain. This CDR3 region has 13 residues. Germline V gene lookup returns CDR1 MDHEN and CDR2 SYDVKM. V was clipped by 6 bases and J by 6 bases, with 14 bases between them. The CDR3 is CASRLTIMDGYTF. As DNA, the CDR3 is TGTGCCAGCAGATTGACGATTATGGATGGCTACACCTTC.

This chain links TRBV20-1 with TRBJ2-1; maybe TRBD2 (6 bases). Germline CDR1 and CDR2: DFQATT and SNEGSKA (reference sequence). The V end was cut by 5 bases, the J end by 2 bases, with 19 bases between. The CDR3 is made up of 16 amino acids. The CDR3 DNA follows: TGCAGTGCTGACGATACGGGGACTTCCCCCTACAATGAGCAGTTCTTC. This translates into CSADDTGTSPYNEQFF.

This clonotype appeared once. This chain links TRBV5-1 with TRBJ1-5, with D perhaps matching TRBD1 (5 bases). V was clipped by 0 bases and J by 6 bases, with 13 bases between them. This CDR3 is built from 15 residues. From germline, CDR1 is SGHRS and CDR2 YFSETQ. The CDR3 loop is CASSLGGEYGQPQHF. DNA for the CDR3: TGCGCCAGCAGCTTGGGGGGCGAGTATGGTCAGCCCCAGCATTTT.

The chain uses TRBV6-5 and TRBJ1-1, with D possibly being TRBD1 (5 bases). Germline assignment: CDR1 MNHEY and CDR2 SVGAGI. With 8 bases removed from V and 8 bases from J, the gap between germline ends came to 12 bases. The CDR3 loop spans 11 amino acids. As DNA, the CDR3 is TGTGCCAGCCGACGGGAGGGGGAAGCTTTCTTT. As protein: CASRREGEAFF.